The rows below give T cell receptor beta chains drawn from one sample of a study of blood T cells in healthy people across ages. TCRdb called the 5' RACE reads again in MiXCR, with one record for every CDR3 protein. This table holds 750,000 to 950,000 distinct CDR3 sequences, approximately 53% found once. What was sequenced was blood. Source of these receptors: an elderly man in good health. CDR3s include the opening cysteine and the closing phenylalanine or tryptophan. Clone size is given for some rows only: seen once, a few or many times, or a class if the clone is expanded.

CDR3 length,clone size,V gene,CDR3 protein
16,-,TRBV6-5,CAGQPRRQGTYGKLFF
13,once,TRBV9,CASSVVDTGELFF
15,-,TRBV12-3/TRBV12-4,CASSPGRRGYYGYTF
17,-,TRBV20-1,CSASGPLAGGSYNEQYF
16,-,TRBV11-2,CASSPRRTESHRYAYF
12,-,TRBV20-1,CSARGPDLRQFF
15,few,TRBV28,CASSLLGRDTGELFF
17,-,TRBV4-1,CASSQWAQSVAKNIQYF
16,-,TRBV5-5,CASSTNQTGSSYEQYF
15,-,TRBV28,CASSLSGGRGGTQYF